The TCR beta chain described here comes from a study of shared T cell receptors in the human thymus. Profiling relied on immunoSEQ multiplex PCR, and the TCRdb table lists in-frame clones only, not all of them. This sample yields approximately 490,000 clones, of which approximately 80% are seen a single time; 0.013% belongs to the top ten. The junction had 7 bases not matched to a gene; V was cut back by 5 bases and J by 0 bases. This CDR3 contains 15 residues. In germline, CDR1 is LNHDA, CDR2 SQIVND (reference sequence). These data were also filed under a second study, of human thymus T cells. As that study records: Among the donors, all were healthy Finnish infants having corrective surgery for congenital heart defects. Gene usage (both V and J) appeared biased in thymic and blood repertoires.

Sequenced sample: thymocytes. The source of this sequence is a boy under two years old with a congenital heart defect. J is TRBJ2-7 and V is TRBV19, with 7 bases that match TRBD1. The CDR3 is CASSVLRDSSYEQYF. CDR3 coding DNA: TGTGCCAGTAGTGTACTCCGGGACAGCTCCTACGAGCAGTACTTC.